The 2 T cell receptor beta chains below come from one sample, sequenced in a study of metastatic and nonmetastatic thyroid tumors. TCRdb redid the clone calls on the PCR reads using MiXCR. The table lists just under 45,000 clones, about 3.2% of them singletons. All patients were untreated before thyroid surgery. The sample was blood. These receptors were obtained from a female donor with papillary thyroid cancer or a benign thyroid nodule (not recorded which). Some clones in this sample may be carry-over from other donors' samples.

This clone was picked up many times. V and J are TRBV5-5 and TRBJ2-1; no definite D call. The CDR3 length is 12 residues. Trimming shortened V by 4 bases and J by 7 bases, and 9 bases separated the two germline ends. Germline V gene sequence: CDR1 SGHKS, CDR2 YYEKEE (reference sequence). The CDR3 loop is CASSQYANEQFF. The CDR3 coding sequence is TGTGCCAGCAGCCAATACGCAAATGAGCAGTTCTTC.

This clone was found many times. This sequence joins TRBV7-8 and TRBJ2-1; TRBD2 agrees at 7 bases. Unmatched junction bases numbered 6, after V lost 0 bases and J lost 4 bases. The germline V gene has CDR1 SGHVS and CDR2 FQNEAQ. This CDR3 has 16 amino acids. The CDR3 loop is CASSLATLAEYNEQFF. The CDR3 DNA is TGTGCCAGCAGCTTAGCGACCCTAGCGGAATACAATGAGCAGTTCTTC.